The sequence of this TCR beta chain was determined in a study of human T cells and chemical hapten exposure. Overall study context: Patients, a majority of them female, were diagnosed with alopecia areata, totalis or universalis.

TCRdb independently ran MiXCR on the RACE reads; one entry per CDR3 protein. Among under 100,000 distinct CDR3 sequences listed, roughly 10% were seen once. Germline V gene sequence: CDR1 SQVTM, CDR2 ANQGSEA. The V and J ends lost 3 bases and 4 bases, in that order; junction bases with no gene match: 5. The CDR3 has 13 amino acids. Study-level points and caveats: Donors in the study had alopecia, meaning their immune response may differ from healthy people's. TCRs exceeding 1 in 1000 frequency stayed unchanged with DPC sensitization.

The sample's time point: patch test 2, 6 weeks after DPC sensitization. Specified treatment: therapeutic diphenylcyclopropenone sensitization with weekly scalp DPC. This clonotype was seen a few times. Its antigen is still unknown. Sequencing used whole blood, obtained in connection with sensitization to the hapten diphenylcyclopropenone (DPC). V and J are TRBV29-1 and TRBJ1-2; TRBD1 agrees at 7 bases. This receptor was obtained from a woman aged 40 to 50 with alopecia areata. Some clones in this sample may be carry-over from other donors' samples. As DNA, the CDR3 is TGCAGCGTTGAGACAGGGAACGGCTATGGCTACACCTTC. Amino acid sequence: CSVETGNGYGYTF.